The 26 T cell receptor beta chains below were found in one sample sequenced in a study of radiation and T cells in renal cell carcinoma. Using immunoSEQ multiplex PCR, the repertoire was profiled, and TCRdb retains in-frame clones only, with some absent. The sample lists about 140,000 clones, less than 90% occurring once. This sample's time point: baseline pretreatment blood. The treatment was: 15 Gy SBRT to primary tumor, nephrectomy 4 weeks later. The input for sequencing was blood, taken from a patient whose treatment included radiotherapy and nephrectomy. The receptor set was obtained from a woman between 45 and 60 years old with renal cell carcinoma.

The rearrangement uses TRBV5-1 and TRBJ2-5; D gene unclear. The ends were cut back, 4 bases at V and 5 bases at J, with 15 bases in the middle. CDR1 and CDR2 from the germline V gene are SGHRS and YFSETQ. The CDR3 sequence is 14 residues long. The CDR3 sequence is CASSLRTARETQYF. The CDR3 DNA reads TGCGCCAGCAGCCTGAGGACGGCTCGGGAGACCCAGTACTTC.

The chain recombines TRBV5-5 with TRBJ1-6; D remains unclear. The CDR3 consists of 14 residues. Germline assignment: CDR1 SGHKS and CDR2 YYEKEE (reference sequence). The V end lost 7 bases, the J end lost 5 bases, and 13 bases lay between the germline ends. The CDR3 sequence is CASGPERNNSPLHF. As DNA, the CDR3 is TGTGCCAGCGGTCCGGAGCGGAATAATTCACCCCTCCACTTT.

This chain joins TRBV19 and TRBJ2-7; D possibly corresponds to TRBD2 (6 bases). Germline V gene lookup returns CDR1 LNHDA and CDR2 SQIVND (reference sequence). The CDR3 has 16 residues. V gave up 6 bases and J gave up 0 bases, with 18 bases separating them. CDR3 sequence: CASSRSGSTSSYEQYF. In DNA, the CDR3 is TGTGCCAGTAGCCGCTCGGGATCGACTAGCTCCTACGAGCAGTACTTC.

As regards this clone: The sample holds other DNA sequences that translate to the same CDR3. The V and J genes are TRBV18 and TRBJ1-5; 8 nucleotides align to TRBD1. Germline V gene sequence: CDR1 KGHSH, CDR2 LQKENI. This CDR3 is built from 15 residues. J was trimmed by 3 bases and V by 2 bases; bases with no gene match: 3. The CDR3: CASSPRTGSNQPQHF. As DNA, the CDR3 is TGTGCCAGCTCACCAAGGACAGGGTCCAATCAGCCCCAGCATTTT.

The V call is TRBV5-1, the J call TRBJ2-3; tentatively, D is TRBD1 (7 bases). The CDR3 runs 15 residues. Trimming took 4 bases from V and 0 from J, leaving 12 bases between them. The germline V gene encodes CDR1 SGHRS and CDR2 YFSETQ. CDR3 sequence (DNA): TGCGCCAGCAGCGCGGGACAGCCCAGCACAGATACGCAGTATTTT. This translates into CASSAGQPSTDTQYF.

This clone was recorded a few times. The V gene is TRBV27, the J gene TRBJ2-7; D is undetermined. Germline V gene data show CDR1 as MNHEY and CDR2 as SMNVEV (reference sequence). The CDR3 runs 9 residues. Between the trimmed V and J ends, which lost 7 bases and 5 bases, there was a span of 3 bases. For the CDR3, the DNA is TGTGCCAGCACAAACGAGCAGTACTTC. As protein: CASTNEQYF.

This chain uses TRBV2 with TRBJ2-5; no clear D. Trimming removed 2 bases at V and 13 bases at J, with 17 bases between. The CDR3 loop spans 13 amino acids. The germline V gene has CDR1 SNHLY and CDR2 FYNNEI. The CDR3 DNA is TGTGCCAGCAGTGAAATCCGGCAGACTCTTCCGTACTTC. This translates into CASSEIRQTLPYF.

V is TRBV30 and J is TRBJ2-1; 7 bases align to TRBD2. Germline V gene sequence: CDR1 GTSNPN, CDR2 SVGIG (reference sequence). Germline trimming cut 4 bases from V and 0 bases from J; bases unmatched to any gene: 3. This CDR3 contains 14 residues. CDR3 sequence: CAWIGGSSYNEQFF. The DNA of the CDR3 is TGTGCCTGGATCGGGGGGAGCTCCTACAATGAGCAGTTCTTC.

This clone was seen a handful of times. This rearrangement joins TRBV29-1 to TRBJ1-2; D gene unclear. CDR1 and CDR2 (germline): SQVTM, ANQGSEA. The CDR3 contains 10 residues. Trimming took 5 bases from V and 8 from J, leaving 9 bases between them. The CDR3 region is CSVLDPGYTF. CDR3 bases: TGCAGCGTTCTGGACCCGGGCTACACCTTC.

This clone was observed a handful of times. The chain couples TRBV7-9 to TRBJ1-6; D may be TRBD1 (5 bases). This CDR3 spans 16 amino acids. V gave up 5 bases and J gave up 6 bases, with 17 bases separating them. CDR1 is SEHNR and CDR2 is FQNEAQ in the germline V gene (reference sequence). CDR3 bases: TGTGCCAGCAGCGAATCCAACACGGGGCTTAATTCACCCCTCCACTTT. As protein: CASSESNTGLNSPLHF.

The CDR3 sequence is CASSYSRWERYEQYF. The CDR3 nucleotides read TGTGCCAGCAGTTACTCGAGATGGGAACGCTACGAGCAGTACTTC. This chain uses TRBV6-6 with TRBJ2-7; D ambiguous. From germline, CDR1 is MNHNY and CDR2 SVGAGI (reference sequence). The V gene lost 0 bases and the J gene lost 3 bases, with 12 bases spanning the gap. CDR3 length: 15 amino acids.

The J gene is TRBJ2-1, the V gene TRBV19, with 10 bases that match TRBD2. V shed 5 bases and J 6 bases; nucleotides not matched to a gene: 10. CDR1 is LNHDA and CDR2 is SQIVND in the germline V gene (reference sequence). The CDR3 length is 16 residues. CDR3: CASSPRVAGGPNEQFF. The CDR3 DNA follows: TGTGCCAGTAGTCCCAGAGTAGCGGGGGGACCCAATGAGCAGTTCTTC.

The chain links TRBV7-2 to TRBJ1-2; no clear D gene. The CDR3 runs 15 residues. CDR1 SGHTA and CDR2 FQGNSA come from the germline V gene. V was shortened by 1 base and J by 2 bases, with 11 bases between the two germline ends. The CDR3 spells CASSLVAGENYGYTF. CDR3 nucleotide sequence: TGTGCCAGCAGCTTAGTGGCAGGAGAGAACTATGGCTACACCTTC.

The V gene is TRBV4-1, the J gene TRBJ1-2; D perhaps matches TRBD1 (5 bases). Deletions cut 4 bases from V and 1 base from J, with 10 bases between. CDR1 is MGHRA and CDR2 is YSYEKL in the germline V gene. This CDR3 comprises 14 residues. The CDR3 sequence is CASSLTGDNYGYTF. CDR3 in DNA: TGCGCCAGCAGCCTAACAGGAGATAACTATGGCTACACCTTC.

In this sample, this clone turned up a few times. The chain carries TRBV2 and TRBJ1-2; possibly TRBD1 for D (5 bases). CDR1 is SNHLY, CDR2 FYNNEI, per germline. Trimming pared 10 bases from V and 4 bases from J, leaving 7 bases between. The CDR3 is 10 residues long. CDR3 in DNA: TGTGCCACCGGGGCCTATGGCTACACCTTC. Encoded protein: CATGAYGYTF.

The chain joins TRBV19 to TRBJ2-7, with TRBD1 matching 9 bases. Trimming took 5 bases from V and 3 from J; bases not matched to a gene: 5. Per the germline V gene, CDR1 is LNHDA and CDR2 is SQIVND (reference sequence). The CDR3 length is 14 residues. DNA of the CDR3: TGTGCCAGTAGTCTTCGGGACAGGGACTACGAGCAGTACTTC. As protein: CASSLRDRDYEQYF.

The V call is TRBV5-1, the J call TRBJ2-7, with a weak D call TRBD2 (5 bases). This CDR3 has 12 amino acids. Germline CDR1 is SGHRS and CDR2 is YFSETQ. Trimming took off 2 bases at V and 5 bases at J, with 8 bases between the two ends. CDR3 protein: CASSFGSDEQYF. DNA for the CDR3: TGCGCCAGCAGCTTTGGTAGCGACGAGCAGTACTTC.

The chain recombines TRBV7-2 with TRBJ2-1; TRBD2 agrees at 10 bases. Trimming removed 2 bases from V and 7 bases from J; junction bases left unmatched: 11. Per the germline V gene, CDR1 is SGHTA and CDR2 is FQGNSA. The CDR3 contains 17 residues. In DNA form, the CDR3 reads TGTGCCAGCAGCTTACAAACGACTAGCGGGTTTCCTAATGAGCAGTTCTTC. Translating it yields CASSLQTTSGFPNEQFF.

V is TRBV1 and J is TRBJ1-3. TRBV1 is assigned pseudogene status. The CDR3 covers 14 residues. Written as DNA, the CDR3 is TGCACCAGCAGCCAAGGAAGAGCCCGCAACACCATATATTTT. This encodes CTSSQGRARNTIYF.

This rearrangement joins TRBV18 to TRBJ1-2; D is unresolved. This CDR3 is built from 14 residues. V gave up 6 bases and J gave up 6 bases, with 17 bases separating them. Germline CDR1 KGHSH, CDR2 LQKENI. CDR3 loop: CASSIGEGEDGYTF. CDR3 coding DNA: TGTGCCAGCTCCATCGGAGAGGGTGAAGATGGCTACACCTTC.

J is TRBJ2-2 and V is TRBV4-2, with 7 bases fitting TRBD2. The CDR3 has 14 residues. CDR1 is LGHNA and CDR2 is YNFKEQ in the germline V gene. With 1 base clipped from V and 7 bases from J, the junction kept 3 bases outside the gene matches. The DNA of the CDR3 is TGTGCCAGCAGCCAAGGCGGGAGAGTCGGGGAGCTGTTTTTT. Amino acid sequence: CASSQGGRVGELFF.

This clone occurred a few times. This chain's CDR3 is CASSRTGIWEDEQFF. The CDR3 nucleotides read TGTGCCAGTAGTCGTACCGGGATTTGGGAAGACGAGCAGTTCTTC. V is TRBV19 and J is TRBJ2-1; D is perhaps TRBD2 (5 bases). Trimming removed 5 bases at V and 10 bases at J, with 21 bases between. Looked up from germline, CDR1 is LNHDA and CDR2 is SQIVND (reference sequence). This CDR3 region has 15 residues.

The gene calls are TRBV5-1 and TRBJ2-1; D might be TRBD1 or TRBD2, each matching 5 bases. This CDR3 has 15 amino acids. Germline V gene data show CDR1 as SGHRS and CDR2 as YFSETQ. Trimming took 0 bases from V and 7 from J, leaving 14 bases between them. The CDR3 loop reads CASSLAAGSRNEQFF. In DNA, the CDR3 is TGCGCCAGCAGCTTGGCCGCAGGGAGCAGGAATGAGCAGTTCTTC.

This clone appeared a few times. The chain recombines TRBV6-1 with TRBJ2-3; 9 bases are shared with TRBD1. This CDR3 region has 16 residues. Germline trimming cut 2 bases from V and 3 bases from J; bases unmatched to any gene: 6. Germline CDR1 MNHNS, CDR2 SASEGT. The CDR3 reads CASSEPPGQGTDTQYF. In DNA form, the CDR3 reads TGTGCCAGCAGTGAACCTCCGGGACAGGGAACAGATACGCAGTATTTT.

In its sample, this clone was seen once. The J gene is TRBJ2-7, the V gene TRBV6-5; D possibly matches TRBD1 or TRBD2 (5 bases each). Trimming cost V 0 bases and J 11 bases, with 17 bases left between them. The CDR3 length is 14 residues. CDR1 and CDR2 from the germline V gene are MNHEY and SVGAGI. CDR3 sequence: CASSYSTDSEGKYF. CDR3 nucleotide sequence: TGTGCCAGCAGTTACTCGACCGACAGCGAGGGGAAGTACTTC.

The chain links TRBV12-5 to TRBJ2-1; 8 nucleotides line up with TRBD1. Germline assignment: CDR1 LGHNT and CDR2 FRNRAP. After removal of 0 bases from V and 10 bases from J, the junction contained 8 bases not matched to a gene. This CDR3 is built from 15 residues. Here the CDR3 reads CASGLVLSAGGEQFF. The CDR3 bases are TGTGCTAGTGGTTTGGTACTGTCCGCAGGGGGCGAGCAGTTCTTC.